This T cell receptor (beta chain) was retrieved from a study of cytomegalovirus exposure and HLA in healthy donors. Study-level results: The majority of CMV-associated TCR beta chains were reported as apparently HLA-restricted in a later analysis. At a 0.05 false discovery rate, a later analysis found approximately 15,000 TCR beta sequences to be associated with HLA alleles.

CDR3 length: 16 amino acids. V was pared by 0 bases and J by 7 bases, with 7 bases of the junction left unmatched. The germline V gene has CDR1 SGHRS and CDR2 YFSETQ. All donors participated as healthy donors of bone marrow. The PCR contained 60 Vbeta and 13 Jbeta primers. Profiling relied on immunoSEQ multiplex PCR, and the TCRdb table lists in-frame clones only, not all of them. The data contain 100,000 to 150,000 clones, roughly 71% of them singletons. In regard to this clone: Its antigen is unidentified.

The chain couples TRBV5-1 to TRBJ1-6; TRBD1 aligns across 7 bases. Sequenced material: PBMCs. The clonotype originates from a woman in her fifties or sixties in good health and CMV-seropositive. CDR3: CASSLGSGQANSPLHF. The CDR3 nucleotides are TGCGCCAGCAGCTTGGGGTCCGGACAGGCAAATTCACCCCTCCACTTT.